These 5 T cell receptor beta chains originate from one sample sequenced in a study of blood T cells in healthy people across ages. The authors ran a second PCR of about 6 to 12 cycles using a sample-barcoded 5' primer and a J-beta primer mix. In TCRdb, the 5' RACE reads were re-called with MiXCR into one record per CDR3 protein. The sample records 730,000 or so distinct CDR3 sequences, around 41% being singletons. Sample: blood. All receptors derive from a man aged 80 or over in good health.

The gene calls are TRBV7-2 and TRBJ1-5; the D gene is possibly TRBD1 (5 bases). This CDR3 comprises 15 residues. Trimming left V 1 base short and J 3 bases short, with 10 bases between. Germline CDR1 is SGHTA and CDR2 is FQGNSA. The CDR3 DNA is TGTGCCAGCAGCTTAGGCGCAGGGTACAATCAGCCCCAGCATTTT. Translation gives CASSLGAGYNQPQHF.

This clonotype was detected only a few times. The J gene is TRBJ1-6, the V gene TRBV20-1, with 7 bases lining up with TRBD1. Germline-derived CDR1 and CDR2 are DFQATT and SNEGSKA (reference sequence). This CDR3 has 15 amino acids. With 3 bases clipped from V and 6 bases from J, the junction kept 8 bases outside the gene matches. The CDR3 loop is CSASGRPGGNSPLHF. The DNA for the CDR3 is TGCAGTGCTAGCGGCCGTCCAGGGGGTAATTCACCCCTCCACTTT.

DNA of the CDR3: TGTGCCAGCAGCTTAGAGTCGCTATCCACAGATACGCAGTATTTT. It is translated as CASSLESLSTDTQYF. The chain employs TRBV7-2 and TRBJ2-3; D ambiguous. Looked up from germline, CDR1 is SGHTA and CDR2 is FQGNSA. CDR3 length: 15 amino acids. Trimming removed 1 base at V and 2 bases at J, with 10 bases between. Full variable domain (remainder filled in from reference TRBV7-2 and TRBJ2-3): GAGVSQSPSNKVTEKGKDVELRCDPISGHTALYWYRQSLGQGLEFLIYFQGNSAPDKSGLPSDRFSAERTGGSVSTLTIQRTQQEDSAVYLCASSLESLSTDTQYFGPGTRLTVL.

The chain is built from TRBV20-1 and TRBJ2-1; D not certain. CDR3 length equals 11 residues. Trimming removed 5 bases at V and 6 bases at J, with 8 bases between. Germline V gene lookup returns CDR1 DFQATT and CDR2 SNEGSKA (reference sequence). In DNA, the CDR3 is TGCAGTGCTGTAGCCGGCAATGAGCAGTTCTTC. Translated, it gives CSAVAGNEQFF.

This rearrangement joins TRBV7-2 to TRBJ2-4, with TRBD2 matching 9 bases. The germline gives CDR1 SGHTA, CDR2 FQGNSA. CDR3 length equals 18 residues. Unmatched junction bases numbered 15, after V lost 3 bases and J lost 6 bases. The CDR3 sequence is CASSLDSRAGGPRNIQYF. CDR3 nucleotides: TGTGCCAGCAGCTTGGACAGTCGCGCGGGAGGGCCTCGAAACATTCAGTACTTC.